The next 21 T cell receptor beta chains were all read from a single sample in a study of T-cell memory formation after mild COVID-19 (dated by TCRdb to the early 2020s). The method was 5' RACE. The reads were generated on an Illumina NovaSeq 6000. TCRdb reprocessing: public reads trimmed at Q25 with fastp, clones called with MiXCR, in-frame beta chains kept. Rows are unified per CDR3 protein, each entry keeping the most common DNA and genes. For this sample there are approximately 290,000 distinct CDR3 sequences; approximately 15% appear just once. Of the sample, 20% to 25% falls within the top ten clones. Sequenced input: PBMCs or a T cell subset sorted from them (not recorded which). The receptors come from a man younger than 35 who had mild COVID-19 (a few samples of this study predate the infection). The sample titles of this study are shuffled in the database, so cell type and time point are left out; the donor was told from shared clones.

CDR3 nucleotides: TGCGCCAGCAGGGTCCAAATAAGCACAGATACGCAGTATTTT. This gives the protein CASRVQISTDTQYF. The chain uses TRBV10-2 and TRBJ2-3; unclear D gene. Trimming removed 6 bases at V and 0 bases at J, with 10 bases between. The length of the CDR3 is 14 residues. Germline V gene data show CDR1 as WSHSY and CDR2 as SAAADI.

The chain employs TRBV14 and TRBJ1-4; D is unresolved. Germline V gene sequence: CDR1 SGHDN, CDR2 FVKESK. Trimming cost V 0 bases and J 3 bases, with 8 bases left between them. This CDR3 region has 15 residues. The CDR3 protein is CASSQEWASNEKLFF. CDR3 nucleotides: TGTGCCAGCAGCCAAGAATGGGCTTCTAATGAAAAACTGTTTTTT. The variable domain in full, completed from reference TRBV14 and TRBJ1-4, reads EAGVTQFPSHSVIEKGQTVTLRCDPISGHDNLYWYRRVMGKEIKFLLHFVKESKQDESGMPNNRFLAERTGGTYSTLKVQPAELEDSGVYFCASSQEWASNEKLFFGSGTQLSVL.

This sequence joins TRBV19 and TRBJ2-1, with TRBD1 matching 9 bases. Germline CDR1 reads LNHDA; CDR2 reads SQIVND (reference sequence). This CDR3 comprises 15 residues. The ends lost 2 bases at V and 8 bases at J; junction bases unmatched: 7. DNA for the CDR3: TGTGCCAGTAGTATACTGGGACAGGGAAACGATGAGCAGTTCTTC. Amino acid sequence: CASSILGQGNDEQFF.

V usage is TRBV4-3 and J usage is TRBJ2-1, with 7 nucleotides matching TRBD2. CDR1 and CDR2 (germline): LGHNA, YSLEER. The CDR3 has 15 amino acids. The ends lost 0 bases at V and 6 bases at J; junction bases unmatched: 5. The CDR3 region has the DNA TGCGCCAGCAGCCAAGAGCACCCTAGCGGCAATGAGCAGTTCTTC. Protein product: CASSQEHPSGNEQFF.

V gene TRBV12-3 or TRBV12-4 combines with J gene TRBJ2-3; possibly TRBD2 for D (7 bases). This CDR3 has 14 residues. V lost 0 bases, J lost 7 bases, and 11 bases lay in between. As DNA, the CDR3 is TGTGCCAGCAGTTTAGCGGGGGGGCCGAATACGCAGTATTTT. This encodes CASSLAGGPNTQYF.

The chain recombines TRBV11-3 with TRBJ2-1; perhaps TRBD1 as D (6 bases). Germline V gene lookup returns CDR1 SGHNT and CDR2 YENEEA. V was pared by 5 bases and J by 5 bases, with 10 bases between. The CDR3 runs 13 residues. CDR3 loop: CASSPRTDNEQFF. Written as DNA, the CDR3 is TGTGCCAGCAGCCCTCGGACAGACAATGAGCAGTTCTTC.

This clonotype was seen more than once but under ten times. The chain links TRBV7-9 to TRBJ2-4; TRBD1 aligns across 8 bases. Germline assignment: CDR1 SEHNR and CDR2 FQNEAQ (reference sequence). V gave up 5 bases and J gave up 6 bases; unmatched junction bases: 9. CDR3 length equals 15 residues. In DNA form, the CDR3 reads TGTGCCAGCAGCCCCGCCGGGACAGGAAGAAACATTCAGTACTTC. It specifies CASSPAGTGRNIQYF.

This clonotype occurred a few times. The chain carries TRBV6-2 or TRBV6-3 and TRBJ2-7; 7 bases fit TRBD2. The ends lost 5 bases at V and 1 base at J; junction bases unmatched: 8. The CDR3 covers 15 residues. The germline gives CDR1 MNHEY, CDR2 SVGEGT. The chain's CDR3 is CASSPGGTSSYEQYV. CDR3 DNA: TGTGCCAGCAGTCCCGGGGGGACTTCTTCCTACGAGCAGTACGTC.

This clonotype has more than one count but fewer than ten. The chain has TRBV2 and TRBJ1-5, with D hard to call. The CDR3 is made up of 15 amino acids. The V end was cut by 5 bases, the J end by 3 bases, with 14 bases between. CDR1 and CDR2 (germline): SNHLY, FYNNEI. The CDR3 reads CASSSGPAPNQPQHF. The CDR3 DNA follows: TGTGCCAGCAGTTCTGGACCAGCCCCCAATCAGCCCCAGCATTTT.

This clonotype was counted ten times or more. The chain recombines TRBV5-5 with TRBJ2-3; D might be TRBD1 (6 bases). Germline lookup yields CDR1 SGHKS and CDR2 YYEKEE (reference sequence). V was trimmed by 0 bases and J by 3 bases, leaving 11 bases between them. The CDR3 has 15 residues. The CDR3 bases are TGTGCCAGCAGCTTGGTACAGGGTCAGACAGATACGCAGTATTTT. Protein sequence: CASSLVQGQTDTQYF.

This clonotype occurred a few times. V and J are TRBV7-9 and TRBJ1-5; no clear D. The CDR3 consists of 14 residues. Trimming took 5 bases from V and 6 from J, leaving 14 bases between them. Germline-derived CDR1 and CDR2 are SEHNR and FQNEAQ (reference sequence). As DNA, the CDR3 is TGTGCCAGCAGCCCGGCCGACCCCAGTCAGCCCCAGCATTTT. It translates to CASSPADPSQPQHF.

V gene TRBV12-3 or TRBV12-4 combines with J gene TRBJ1-5; no definite D call. The CDR3 consists of 14 residues. The V and J ends lost 2 bases and 5 bases respectively, with 10 bases between them. As DNA, the CDR3 is TGTGCCAGCAGTTTATCGCCCAGAGATCAGCCCCAGCATTTT. Amino acid sequence: CASSLSPRDQPQHF.

This clonotype was observed a few times. The chain links TRBV5-1 to TRBJ2-7; D not resolved. From germline, CDR1 is SGHRS and CDR2 YFSETQ. Trimming took 1 base from V and 2 from J, leaving 13 bases between them. The CDR3 covers 15 residues. CDR3 nucleotides: TGCGCCAGCAGCTTGATCTCGGCTGTAACCTACGAGCAGTACGTC. Protein sequence: CASSLISAVTYEQYV.

This clonotype came up many times. The chain recombines TRBV4-3 with TRBJ2-2; D ambiguous. From germline, CDR1 is LGHNA and CDR2 YSLEER. V lost 4 bases to trimming and J lost 3 bases, with 12 bases between them. The CDR3 sequence is 15 residues long. CDR3 DNA: TGCGCCAGCAGCCGAGAGAGGACCTACACCGGGGAGCTGTTTTTT. Protein: CASSRERTYTGELFF.

This clonotype was recorded a few times. The CDR3 here is CASSLGALDTQYF. The DNA for the CDR3 is TGTGCCAGCAGCTTAGGGGCTTTAGATACGCAGTATTTT. The chain combines TRBV7-2 with TRBJ2-3, with D unresolved. Trimming cost V 1 base and J 5 bases, with 7 bases left between them. The CDR3 spans 13 residues. Germline CDR1 SGHTA, CDR2 FQGNSA. Variable domain in full (rest from reference TRBV7-2 and TRBJ2-3): GAGVSQSPSNKVTEKGKDVELRCDPISGHTALYWYRQSLGQGLEFLIYFQGNSAPDKSGLPSDRFSAERTGGSVSTLTIQRTQQEDSAVYLCASSLGALDTQYFGPGTRLTVL.

This chain connects TRBV11-2 to TRBJ2-1; no reliable D call. This CDR3 is 12 amino acids long. The V gene lost 2 bases and the J gene lost 7 bases, with 6 bases spanning the gap. CDR1 and CDR2 (germline): SGHAT, FQNNGV. In nucleotides, the CDR3 is TGTGCCAGCAGCTTAAATGAGAATGAGCAGTTCTTC. Encoded protein: CASSLNENEQFF.

The rearrangement links TRBV29-1 to TRBJ2-1, with 7 bases that match TRBD1. V trimming: 5 bases; J trimming: 4 bases; junction bases outside the gene matches: 5. In germline, CDR1 is SQVTM, CDR2 ANQGSEA. The CDR3 contains 13 residues. The CDR3 sequence is CSVTGTDYNEQFF. The DNA for the CDR3 is TGCAGCGTTACCGGGACAGATTACAATGAGCAGTTCTTC.

The rearrangement joins TRBV4-2 to TRBJ2-7, with a weak D call TRBD1 (6 bases). This CDR3 region has 14 residues. Germline V lookup: CDR1 LGHNA, CDR2 YNFKEQ. The ends were cut back, 4 bases at V and 2 bases at J, with 12 bases in the middle. CDR3 protein: CASSLDRTAYEQYF. CDR3 coding DNA: TGTGCCAGCAGCCTTGACAGGACGGCCTACGAGCAGTACTTC.

In this sample, this clonotype turned up a few times. The J gene is TRBJ1-6, the V gene TRBV9; D unclear. Trimming left V 0 bases short and J 9 bases short, with 10 bases between. CDR1 and CDR2 from the germline V gene are SGDLS and YYNGEE. The CDR3 has 14 residues. The DNA for the CDR3 is TGTGCCAGCAGCGTAGGGACCGAGGCTTCACCCCTCCACTTT. Amino acid sequence: CASSVGTEASPLHF.

This chain links TRBV20-1 with TRBJ1-2; maybe TRBD1 (6 bases). The CDR3 runs 12 residues. V was clipped by 2 bases and J by 8 bases, with 12 bases between them. From germline, CDR1 is DFQATT and CDR2 SNEGSKA (reference sequence). CDR3 sequence (DNA): TGCAGTGCTAGATCGGACAGAGGCGGCTACACCTTC. Translating gives CSARSDRGGYTF.

V usage is TRBV5-1 and J usage is TRBJ2-5, with 7 bases fitting TRBD2. CDR3 length: 14 residues. V was clipped by 3 bases and J by 5 bases; unmatched bases: 7. Per the germline V gene, CDR1 is SGHRS and CDR2 is YFSETQ. The CDR3 nucleotides are TGCGCCAGCAGCTCAACTAGCGCTGGGGAGACCCAGTACTTC. This translates into CASSSTSAGETQYF.